Listed below are T cell receptor beta chains from one sample, sequenced in a study of T cell repertoires in ileal Crohn's disease. Produced via immunoSEQ multiplex PCR; TCRdb's table is partial and in-frame only. The repertoire holds over 8,500 clones, with about 80% as singletons. Material: ileal tissue. Receptor source: an adult with Crohn's disease. The CDR3 runs from the conserved cysteine through the conserved F or W. A D gene is named only where the DNA matches it firmly.

D | J | length | V | CDR3
. | TRBJ2-7 | 15 | TRBV6-4 | CASSYDSSGSYEQYF
TRBD2 | TRBJ2-7 | 15 | TRBV2 | CASSVQAGGRGEQYF
TRBD1 | TRBJ2-4 | 14 | TRBV5-6 | CASSLGDRENIQYF
. | TRBJ1-5 | 14 | TRBV5-6 | CASSPWGRGQPQHF
. | TRBJ2-2 | 16 | TRBV4-3 | CASSLDVQGGAGELFF
. | TRBJ2-3 | 17 | TRBV7-3 | CASSLNARGLRTDTQYF
. | TRBJ2-7 | 17 | TRBV28 | CASSPLTGGEGGYEQYF
. | TRBJ1-2 | 15 | TRBV5-8 | CASRPRLTVIYGYTF
. | TRBJ1-1 | 15 | TRBV4-3 | CASSQDLRGPTEAFF
. | TRBJ2-7 | 16 | TRBV15 | CATSRDPEGLNYEQYF
. | TRBJ2-5 | 12 | TRBV2 | CASKREGETQYF
. | TRBJ2-2 | 14 | TRBV27 | CASSPDGGTGELFF
. | TRBJ2-3 | 14 | TRBV4-3 | CASSRWGGPDTQYF
TRBD1 | TRBJ1-2 | 12 | TRBV6-6 | CASSPPGGQETF
. | TRBJ2-7 | 19 | TRBV21-1 | CASSKSSTGNVLWAYEQYF
. | TRBJ2-1 | 14 | TRBV1 | CTSSREGGDREQFF
. | TRBJ1-2 | 16 | TRBV7-9 | CASSPKGGGPLYGYTF
. | TRBJ1-2 | 14 | TRBV11-2 | CASSTWADNYGYTF
. | TRBJ1-4 | 14 | TRBV6-1 | CASSDAGLGEKLFF
TRBD2 | TRBJ2-4 | 15 | TRBV7-2 | CASSILAGEGYIQYF
. | TRBJ2-7 | 12 | TRBV6-6 | CASSPVPYEQYF
. | TRBJ1-5 | 15 | TRBV2 | CASSEAGQKNQPQHF
. | TRBJ2-1 | 12 | TRBV30 | CAWRVQYNEQFF
. | TRBJ1-2 | 13 | TRBV6-4 | CASGHTGLDGYTF
. | TRBJ1-2 | 14 | TRBV5-1 | CASSVTGSNYGYTF
TRBD1 | TRBJ1-2 | 17 | TRBV27 | CASSLSGIDRQGRGYTF
TRBD2 | TRBJ2-4 | 15 | TRBV7-2 | CASSPWGGKKNIQYF
TRBD1 | TRBJ2-7 | 15 | TRBV18 | CASSPAGQGAYEQYF
. | TRBJ1-1 | 16 | TRBV13 | CASMGRGEGGNTEAFF
TRBD1 | TRBJ2-7 | 15 | TRBV5-1 | CASSYMGQKFREQYF
. | TRBJ2-7 | 15 | TRBV25-1 | CASSSPRDSSYEQYF
. | TRBJ1-1 | 13 | TRBV13 | CASSKGGGTEAFF
TRBD1 | TRBJ1-2 | 16 | TRBV7-2 | CASSLSSGTGGRGYTF
. | TRBJ2-2 | 14 | TRBV6-1 | CASSLNRVAGELFF
. | TRBJ2-7 | 11 | TRBV5-6 | CASSSTTTQYF
. | TRBJ1-3 | 16 | TRBV7-2 | CASSPRTVSSGNTIYF
TRBD1 | TRBJ1-2 | 15 | TRBV14 | CASSQMGQSYYGYTF
. | TRBJ2-2 | 12 | TRBV7-9 | CASSSLSGELFF
. | TRBJ2-3 | 15 | TRBV6-5 | CASSYSSKLTDTQYF
TRBD2 | TRBJ2-1 | 14 | TRBV7-9 | CASSPRGGPAEQFF
TRBD2 | TRBJ2-3 | 14 | TRBV6-1 | CASFSGGDTDTQYF
TRBD1 | TRBJ1-6 | 15 | TRBV6-4 | CASSGQGARSSPLHF
. | TRBJ2-1 | 13 | TRBV2 | CASSEAPSDEQFF
TRBD1 | TRBJ2-1 | 15 | TRBV10-1 | CASSRDSASYNEQFF
. | TRBJ1-5 | 13 | TRBV7-2 | CASSLARYQPQHF
. | TRBJ1-3 | 15 | TRBV7-2 | CASSRTWELGNTIYF
. | TRBJ1-4 | 14 | TRBV29-1 | CSVETQGSDEKLFF
TRBD2 | TRBJ2-5 | 16 | TRBV30 | CAWSDLLGLAGETQYF
. | TRBJ1-3 | 17 | TRBV12-5 | CASGWASREYSGNTIYF
. | TRBJ2-5 | 13 | TRBV29-1 | CSVGGTVKETQYF
. | TRBJ1-1 | 16 | TRBV15 | CATSREEVGVNTEAFF
TRBD2 | TRBJ2-5 | 15 | TRBV9 | CASSGLAGGWETQYF
. | TRBJ1-1 | 15 | TRBV4-3 | CASSQARDKNTEAFF
TRBD2 | TRBJ2-5 | 17 | TRBV9 | CASSPYRGLAGEETQYF
TRBD1 | TRBJ2-7 | 14 | TRBV7-2 | CASSLDRGSYEQYF
TRBD1 | TRBJ1-5 | 16 | TRBV5-6 | CASSKQGLRSNQPQHF